Following are 6 T cell receptor beta chains from one sample sequenced in a study of blood T cells in healthy people across ages. Using a J-beta primer mix together with a sample-barcoded 5' primer, a second PCR was run for about 7 to 12 cycles. TCRdb fed the 5' RACE reads into MiXCR, producing one record per CDR3 protein. The sample consists of 870,000 or so distinct CDR3 sequences, 29% of them appearing once. Sequenced material: blood. Receptor source: a woman at least 80 years old in good health.

This clonotype was counted many times. CDR3 sequence reads: CASSTTRGTNEKLFF. CDR3 DNA sequence: TGCGCCAGCAGCACCACAAGGGGGACTAATGAAAAACTGTTTTTT. The J gene is TRBJ1-4, the V gene TRBV5-1, with D possibly TRBD1 on 6 matching bases. Germline CDR1 reads SGHRS; CDR2 reads YFSETQ. Trimming took 4 bases from V and 2 from J, leaving 12 bases between them. CDR3 length: 15 amino acids.

The rearrangement uses TRBV6-2 or TRBV6-3 and TRBJ2-1; 9 nucleotides line up with TRBD2. The J call is in doubt because the DNA end fits TRBJ2-7 better. CDR1 is MNHEY and CDR2 is SVGEGT in the germline V gene. This CDR3 is 15 amino acids long. The CDR3 DNA is TGTGCCAGCAGCAAGGGCGGGGGGGCCTACAATGAGCAGTACTTC. It translates to CASSKGGGAYNEQYF.

This clonotype was seen a few times. The chain carries TRBV6-6 and TRBJ2-2; no reliable D call. CDR1 MNHNY and CDR2 SVGAGI come from the germline V gene (reference sequence). The CDR3 covers 13 residues. Trimming took 9 bases from V and 5 from J, leaving 13 bases between them. In DNA, the CDR3 is TGTGCCAGTGGAGTAGGTGGAACCGGGGAGCTGTTTTTT. Protein sequence: CASGVGGTGELFF.

V is TRBV7-3 and J is TRBJ2-4; a possible D gene is TRBD2 (7 bases). With the DNA end fitting TRBJ2-7 better, the J assignment may be wrong. CDR1 is SGHTA, CDR2 FQGTGA, per germline. This CDR3 is built from 16 residues. This CDR3 reads CASSLHGGPPGDEQYF. DNA for the CDR3: TGTGCCAGCAGCCTCCACGGGGGGCCCCCGGGGGACGAGCAGTACTTC.

The chain couples TRBV27 to TRBJ1-6; D ambiguous. This CDR3 is 14 amino acids long. V gave up 3 bases and J gave up 6 bases, with 9 bases separating them. The germline V gene encodes CDR1 MNHEY and CDR2 SMNVEV (reference sequence). CDR3 sequence: CASSFPASNSPLHF. DNA of the CDR3: TGTGCCAGCAGTTTTCCAGCCTCTAATTCACCCCTCCACTTT.

This clonotype was detected ten times or more. The V call is TRBV7-2, the J call TRBJ2-5, with D hard to call. Looked up from germline, CDR1 is SGHTA and CDR2 is FQGNSA. The CDR3 spans 14 residues. V gave up 1 base and J gave up 5 bases, with 11 bases separating them. CDR3 bases: TGTGCCAGCAGCTTAGTGTGGAATCGGGAGACCCAGTACTTC. Its translation is CASSLVWNRETQYF.